This T cell receptor beta chain originates from a study of monozygotic twins with inflammatory bowel disease. Whole-study findings and limits: By inverse Simpson index, TCRbeta diversity was lower in IBD patients than in healthy co-twins.

With regard to this clonotype: No antigen is known for it.

The germline V gene encodes CDR1 LGHNT and CDR2 FRNRAP. This CDR3 is built from 15 residues. TCRdb re-called the 5' RACE reads and catalogs CDR3 proteins one per entry, DNA excluded. In all, the sample yields approximately 150,000 distinct CDR3 sequences. Blood samples measuring around 2.6 ml were taken per donor. V usage is TRBV12-5 and J usage is TRBJ2-3; the TCRdb call, TRBD1, lacks DNA for checking. The source is a human donor with ulcerative colitis or Crohn's disease, or a healthy co-twin of an affected twin (not recorded which). Sample: blood. The CDR3 protein is CASGASTGSTDTQYF.